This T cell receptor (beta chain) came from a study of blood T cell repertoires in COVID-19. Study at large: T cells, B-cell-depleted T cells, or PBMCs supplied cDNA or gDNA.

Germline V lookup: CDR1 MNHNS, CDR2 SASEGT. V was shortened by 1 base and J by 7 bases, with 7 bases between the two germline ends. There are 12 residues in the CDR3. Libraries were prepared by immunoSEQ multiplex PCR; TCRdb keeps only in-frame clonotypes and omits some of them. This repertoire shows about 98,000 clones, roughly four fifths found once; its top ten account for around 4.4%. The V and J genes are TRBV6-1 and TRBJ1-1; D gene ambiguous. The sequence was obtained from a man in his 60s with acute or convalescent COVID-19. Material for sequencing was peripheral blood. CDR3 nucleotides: TGTGCCAGCAGTGAAGGGGCCATTGAAGCTTTCTTT. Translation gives CASSEGAIEAFF.